Reported below is one T cell receptor (beta chain). The entry originates in a study of T cells expressing NK-cell markers. TCRdb reprocessed the 5' RACE reads and reports one entry per CDR3 protein, with no DNA. Across approximately 150,000 distinct CDR3 sequences, the top ten clones capture approximately 17% of the sample. The origin of this receptor is a woman between 18 and 75 years old in good health. The source material was blood T cells: a sorted CD56 or NKG2C T cell subset, CD4+ or CD8+ T cells, or bulk PBMC T cells (not recorded which).

Here the CDR3 reads CVGRDTNTGELFF. This chain links TRBV28 with TRBJ2-2; there is no DNA to check the TCRdb D call of TRBD2. CDR3 length: 13 residues. Germline V gene data show CDR1 as MDHEN and CDR2 as SYDVKM.